The clone carrying this T cell receptor beta chain was detected ten times or more. What it binds is not known. The record originates from a study of T cells after yellow fever vaccination. Study-level background: Those fractions that held only low numbers of cells were prepared using the SMART-Seq v4 Ultra Low Input RNA kit. Notes on the study in general: Post-booster repertoires contained most primary-vaccination clones again (approximately 95% CD4, approximately 86% CD8). CD4 and CD8 compartments shared a small share of clonotypes, likely from convergent recombination.

The authors made TCR cDNA by 5'RACE template switching, adding a universal primer site and UMIs. TCRdb passed the 5' RACE reads through MiXCR, listing each CDR3 protein once. The sample holds tens of thousands of distinct CDR3 sequences, 6.5% to 9% seen once. The CDR3 contains 18 residues. From germline, CDR1 is KGHDR and CDR2 SFDVKD. J gave up 2 bases and V 2 bases, and 7 bases lay outside the gene matches. This sequence originates from a man in his thirties or forties who received the YFV17D yellow fever vaccine. The source was CD8+ T cells sorted from PBMCs, collected 15 days after the yellow fever booster vaccination. The chain recombines TRBV24-1 with TRBJ2-5; TRBD2 matches 13 bases. The CDR3 DNA reads as TGTGCCACCAGTGATTCCGGACTAGCGGGAGAGGTACAAGAGACCCAGTACTTC. Its translation: CATSDSGLAGEVQETQYF.